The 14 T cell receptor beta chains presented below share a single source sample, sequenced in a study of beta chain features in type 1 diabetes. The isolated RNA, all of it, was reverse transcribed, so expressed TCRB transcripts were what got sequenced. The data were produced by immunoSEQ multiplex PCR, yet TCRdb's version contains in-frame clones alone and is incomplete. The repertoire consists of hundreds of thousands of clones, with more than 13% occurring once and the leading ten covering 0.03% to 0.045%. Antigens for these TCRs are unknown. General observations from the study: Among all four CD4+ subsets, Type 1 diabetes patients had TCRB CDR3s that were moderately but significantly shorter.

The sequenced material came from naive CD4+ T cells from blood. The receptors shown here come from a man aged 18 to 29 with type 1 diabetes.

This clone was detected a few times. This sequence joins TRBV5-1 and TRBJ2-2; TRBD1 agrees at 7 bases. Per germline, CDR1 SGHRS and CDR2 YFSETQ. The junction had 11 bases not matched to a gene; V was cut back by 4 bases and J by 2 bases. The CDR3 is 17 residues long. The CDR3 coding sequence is TGCGCCAGCAGCGTGGGGTACGGGACAGCTAACACCGGGGAGCTGTTTTTT. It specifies CASSVGYGTANTGELFF. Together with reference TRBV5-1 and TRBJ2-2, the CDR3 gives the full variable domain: KAGVTQTPRYLIKTRGQQVTLSCSPISGHRSVSWYQQTPGQGLQFLFEYFSETQRNKGNFPGRFSGRQFSNSRSEMNVSTLELGDSALYLCASSVGYGTANTGELFFGEGSRLTVL.

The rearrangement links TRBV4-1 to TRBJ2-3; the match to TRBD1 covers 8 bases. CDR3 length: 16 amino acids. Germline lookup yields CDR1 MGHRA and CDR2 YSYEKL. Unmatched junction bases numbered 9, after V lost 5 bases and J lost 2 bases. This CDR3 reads CASSGRQGRNTDTQYF. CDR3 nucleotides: TGCGCCAGCAGCGGCAGACAGGGGCGAAACACAGATACGCAGTATTTT.

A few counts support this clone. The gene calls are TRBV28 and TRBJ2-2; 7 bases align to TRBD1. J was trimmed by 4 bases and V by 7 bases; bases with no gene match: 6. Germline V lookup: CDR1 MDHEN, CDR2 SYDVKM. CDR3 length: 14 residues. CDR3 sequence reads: CASIDRESTGELFF. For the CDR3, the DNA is TGTGCCAGCATCGACAGGGAGAGCACCGGGGAGCTGTTTTTT.

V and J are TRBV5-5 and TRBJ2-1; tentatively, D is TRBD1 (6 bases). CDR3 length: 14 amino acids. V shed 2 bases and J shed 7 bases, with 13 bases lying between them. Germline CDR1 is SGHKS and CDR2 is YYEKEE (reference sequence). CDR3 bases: TGTGCCAGCAGCTTCGACAGGTTATGGAATGAGCAGTTCTTC. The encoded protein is CASSFDRLWNEQFF.

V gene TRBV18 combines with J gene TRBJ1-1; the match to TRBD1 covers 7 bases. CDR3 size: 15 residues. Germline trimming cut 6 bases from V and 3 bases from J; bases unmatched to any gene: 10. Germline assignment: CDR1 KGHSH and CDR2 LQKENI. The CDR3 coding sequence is TGTGCCAGCTCGCACTACAGGGGCAAGGACACTGAAGCTTTCTTT. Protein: CASSHYRGKDTEAFF.

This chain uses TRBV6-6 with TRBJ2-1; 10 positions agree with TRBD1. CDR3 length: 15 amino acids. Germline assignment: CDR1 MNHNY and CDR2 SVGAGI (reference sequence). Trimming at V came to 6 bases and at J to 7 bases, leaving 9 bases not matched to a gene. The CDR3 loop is CASRHSGTGDNEQFF. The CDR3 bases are TGTGCCAGCAGGCACTCCGGGACAGGGGATAATGAGCAGTTCTTC.

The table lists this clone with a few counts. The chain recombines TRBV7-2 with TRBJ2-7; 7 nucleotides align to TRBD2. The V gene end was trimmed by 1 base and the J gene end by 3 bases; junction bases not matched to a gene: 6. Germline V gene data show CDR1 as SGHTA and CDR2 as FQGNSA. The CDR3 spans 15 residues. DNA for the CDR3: TGTGCCAGCAGCTTAGGAGTAGCGGGCGGCTACGAGCAGTACTTC. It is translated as CASSLGVAGGYEQYF. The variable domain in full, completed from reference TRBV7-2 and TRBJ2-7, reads GAGVSQSPSNKVTEKGKDVELRCDPISGHTALYWYRQSLGQGLEFLIYFQGNSAPDKSGLPSDRFSAERTGGSVSTLTIQRTQQEDSAVYLCASSLGVAGGYEQYFGPGTRLTVT.

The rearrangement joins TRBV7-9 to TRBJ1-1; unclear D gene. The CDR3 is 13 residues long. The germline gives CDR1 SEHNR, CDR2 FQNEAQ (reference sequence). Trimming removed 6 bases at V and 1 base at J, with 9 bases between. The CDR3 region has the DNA TGTGCCAGCAGTAAAGAGGAGAACACTGAAGCTTTCTTT. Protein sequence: CASSKEENTEAFF.

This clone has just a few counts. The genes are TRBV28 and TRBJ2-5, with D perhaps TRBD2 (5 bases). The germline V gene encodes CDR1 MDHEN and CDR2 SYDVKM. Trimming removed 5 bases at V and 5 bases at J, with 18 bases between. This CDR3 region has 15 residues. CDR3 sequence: CASSVGMLDGETQYF. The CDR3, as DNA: TGTGCCAGCAGTGTCGGGATGCTCGATGGGGAGACCCAGTACTTC.

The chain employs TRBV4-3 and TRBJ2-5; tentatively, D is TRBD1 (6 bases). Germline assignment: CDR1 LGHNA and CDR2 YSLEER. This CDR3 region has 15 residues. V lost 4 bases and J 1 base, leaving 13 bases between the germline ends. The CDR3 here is CASSLQGHIQETQYF. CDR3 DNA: TGCGCCAGCAGCCTGCAGGGACACATCCAAGAGACCCAGTACTTC.

CDR3 region: CAWNRIYNEQFF. The CDR3 coding sequence is TGTGCCTGGAATAGGATATACAATGAGCAGTTCTTC. The gene calls are TRBV30 and TRBJ2-1; the D is unclear. There are 12 residues in the CDR3. Germline V lookup: CDR1 GTSNPN, CDR2 SVGIG (reference sequence). Trimming took 4 bases from V and 4 from J, leaving 8 bases between them.

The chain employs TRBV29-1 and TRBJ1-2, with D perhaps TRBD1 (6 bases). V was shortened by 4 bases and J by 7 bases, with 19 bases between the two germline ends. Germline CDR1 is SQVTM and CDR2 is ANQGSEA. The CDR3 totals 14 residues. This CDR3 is CSVASLARGIGYTF. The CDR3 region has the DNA TGCAGCGTTGCTTCCCTGGCCAGGGGAATTGGCTACACCTTC.

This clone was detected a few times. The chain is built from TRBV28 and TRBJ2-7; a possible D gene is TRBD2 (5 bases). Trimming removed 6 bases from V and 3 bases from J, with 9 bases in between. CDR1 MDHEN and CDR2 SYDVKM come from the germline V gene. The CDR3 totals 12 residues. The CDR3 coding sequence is TGTGCCAGCAGCGGACTTGTCTACGAGCAGTACTTC. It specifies CASSGLVYEQYF.

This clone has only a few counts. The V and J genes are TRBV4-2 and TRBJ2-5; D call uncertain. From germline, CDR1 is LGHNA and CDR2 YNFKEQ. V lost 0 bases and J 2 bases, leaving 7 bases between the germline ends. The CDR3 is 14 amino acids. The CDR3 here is CASSQDIAQETQYF. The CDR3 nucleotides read TGTGCCAGCAGCCAAGATATAGCACAAGAGACCCAGTACTTC.